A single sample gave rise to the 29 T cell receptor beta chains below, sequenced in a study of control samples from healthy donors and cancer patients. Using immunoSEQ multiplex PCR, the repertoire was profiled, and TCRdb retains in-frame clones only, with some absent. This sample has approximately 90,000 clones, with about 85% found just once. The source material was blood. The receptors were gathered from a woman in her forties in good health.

The CDR3 DNA sequence: TGTGCCAGCAGCTGGACAGGGAACACTGAAGCTTTCTTT. It specifies CASSWTGNTEAFF. The rearrangement uses TRBV7-9 and TRBJ1-1; 7 positions match TRBD1. The CDR3 consists of 13 residues. Per the germline V gene, CDR1 is SEHNR and CDR2 is FQNEAQ (reference sequence). Trimming took 4 bases from V and 1 from J; bases not matched to a gene: 0. The whole variable domain, remainder taken from reference TRBV7-9 and TRBJ1-1, is DTGVSQNPRHKITKRGQNVTFRCDPISEHNRLYWYRQTLGQGPEFLTYFQNEAQLEKSRLLSDRFSAERPKGSFSTLEIQRTEQGDSAMYLCASSWTGNTEAFFGQGTRLTVV.

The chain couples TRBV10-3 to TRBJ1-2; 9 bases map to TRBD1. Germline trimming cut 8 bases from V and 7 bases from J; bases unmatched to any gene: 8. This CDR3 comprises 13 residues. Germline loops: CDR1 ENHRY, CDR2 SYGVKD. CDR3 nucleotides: TGTGCCATCGGGACAGGGTCCTTCGGTGGCTACACCTTC. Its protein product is CAIGTGSFGGYTF.

The CDR3 DNA is TGTGCCACCAGTGATGGCGGGGGTAGTGCGGACTATGGCTACACCTTC. Translation gives CATSDGGGSADYGYTF. The V gene is TRBV24-1, the J gene TRBJ1-2; TRBD1 might be the D (5 bases). The V gene's germline CDR1 is KGHDR and CDR2 SFDVKD. CDR3 length equals 16 residues. V lost 3 bases, J lost 3 bases, and 16 bases lay in between.

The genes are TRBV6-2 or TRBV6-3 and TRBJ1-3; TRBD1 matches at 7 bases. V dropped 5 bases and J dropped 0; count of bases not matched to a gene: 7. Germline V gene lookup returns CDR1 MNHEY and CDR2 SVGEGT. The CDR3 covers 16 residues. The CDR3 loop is CASSPRGQVSGNTIYF. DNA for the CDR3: TGTGCCAGCAGTCCGAGAGGACAGGTCTCTGGAAACACCATATATTTT.

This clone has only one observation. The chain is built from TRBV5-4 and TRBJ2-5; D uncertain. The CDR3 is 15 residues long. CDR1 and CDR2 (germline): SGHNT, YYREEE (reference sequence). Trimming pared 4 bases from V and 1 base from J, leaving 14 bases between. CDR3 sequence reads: CASSPMDGGQETQYF. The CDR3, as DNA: TGTGCCAGCAGCCCCATGGACGGTGGCCAAGAGACCCAGTACTTC.

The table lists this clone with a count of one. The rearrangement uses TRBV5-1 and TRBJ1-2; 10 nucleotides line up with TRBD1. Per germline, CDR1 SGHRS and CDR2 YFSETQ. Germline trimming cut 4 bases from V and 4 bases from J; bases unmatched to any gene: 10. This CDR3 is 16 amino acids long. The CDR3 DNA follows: TGCGCCAGCAGCACCCAAGGGACAGGGGCCGGCTATGGCTACACCTTC. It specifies CASSTQGTGAGYGYTF.

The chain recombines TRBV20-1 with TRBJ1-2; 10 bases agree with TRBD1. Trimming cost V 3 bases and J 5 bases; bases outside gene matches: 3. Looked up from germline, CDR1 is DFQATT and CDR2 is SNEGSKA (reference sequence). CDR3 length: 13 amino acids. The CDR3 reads CSASLGQGYGYTF. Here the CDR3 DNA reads TGCAGTGCTAGTCTGGGACAGGGGTATGGCTACACCTTC.

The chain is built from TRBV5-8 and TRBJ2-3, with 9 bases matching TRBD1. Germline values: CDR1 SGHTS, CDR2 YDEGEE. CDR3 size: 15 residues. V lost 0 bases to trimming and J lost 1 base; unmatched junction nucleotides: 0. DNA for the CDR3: TGTGCCAGCAGCTTGGACAGGGGGCGCACAGATACGCAGTATTTT. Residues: CASSLDRGRTDTQYF.

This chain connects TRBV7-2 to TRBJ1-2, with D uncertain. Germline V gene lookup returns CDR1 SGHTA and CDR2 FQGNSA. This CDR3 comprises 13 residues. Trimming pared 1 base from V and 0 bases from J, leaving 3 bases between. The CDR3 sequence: CASSLDPNYGYTF. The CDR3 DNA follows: TGTGCCAGCAGCTTAGACCCTAACTATGGCTACACCTTC.

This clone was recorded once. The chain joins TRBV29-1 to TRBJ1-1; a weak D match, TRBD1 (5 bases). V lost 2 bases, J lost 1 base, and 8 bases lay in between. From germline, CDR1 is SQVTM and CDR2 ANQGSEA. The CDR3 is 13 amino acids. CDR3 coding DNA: TGCAGCGTTGAACTGAGGGGGAACACTGAAGCTTTCTTT. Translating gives CSVELRGNTEAFF.

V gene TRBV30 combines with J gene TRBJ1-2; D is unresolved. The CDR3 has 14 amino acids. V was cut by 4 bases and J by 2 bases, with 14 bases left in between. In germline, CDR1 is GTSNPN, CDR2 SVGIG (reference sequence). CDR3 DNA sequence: TGTGCCTGGACCCTCGGATCAGCAAACTATGGCTACACCTTC. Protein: CAWTLGSANYGYTF. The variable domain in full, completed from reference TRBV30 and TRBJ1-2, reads SQTIHQWPATLVQPVGSPLSLECTVEGTSNPNLYWYRQAAGRGLQLLFYSVGIGQISSEVPQNLSASRPQDRQFILSSKKLLLSDSGFYLCAWTLGSANYGYTFGSGTRLTVV.

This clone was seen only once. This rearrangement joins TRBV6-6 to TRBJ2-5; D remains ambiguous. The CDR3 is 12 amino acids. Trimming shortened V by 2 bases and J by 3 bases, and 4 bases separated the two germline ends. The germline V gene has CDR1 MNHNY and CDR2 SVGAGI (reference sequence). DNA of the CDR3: TGTGCCAGCAGTTACGGGGAAGAGACCCAGTACTTC. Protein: CASSYGEETQYF.

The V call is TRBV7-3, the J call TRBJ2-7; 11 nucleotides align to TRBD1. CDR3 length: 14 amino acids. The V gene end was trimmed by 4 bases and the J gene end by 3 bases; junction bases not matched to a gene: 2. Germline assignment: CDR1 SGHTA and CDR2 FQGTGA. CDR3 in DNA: TGTGCCAGCAGCTCGGGGACAGGGGGCTACGAGCAGTACTTC. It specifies CASSSGTGGYEQYF.

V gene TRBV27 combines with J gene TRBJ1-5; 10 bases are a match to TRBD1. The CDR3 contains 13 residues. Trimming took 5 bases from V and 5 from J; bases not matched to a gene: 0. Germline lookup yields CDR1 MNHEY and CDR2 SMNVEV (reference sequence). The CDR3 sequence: CASSGTGDQPQHF. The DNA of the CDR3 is TGTGCCAGCAGTGGGACAGGGGATCAGCCCCAGCATTTT.

The CDR3 DNA follows: TGTGCCAGCAGTCAACTGGGACAGGAGAACTATGGCTACACCTTC. It codes for CASSQLGQENYGYTF. V and J are TRBV6-6 and TRBJ1-2, with TRBD1 matching over 8 bases. The CDR3 is made up of 15 amino acids. V lost 5 bases to trimming and J lost 2 bases; unmatched junction nucleotides: 7. From germline, CDR1 is MNHNY and CDR2 SVGAGI (reference sequence).

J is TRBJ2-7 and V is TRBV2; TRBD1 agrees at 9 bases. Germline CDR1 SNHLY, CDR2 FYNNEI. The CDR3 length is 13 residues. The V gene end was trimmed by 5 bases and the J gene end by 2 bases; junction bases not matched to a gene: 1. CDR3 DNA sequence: TGTGCCAGCAGTAGGGACAGGGCCTACGAGCAGTACTTC. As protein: CASSRDRAYEQYF. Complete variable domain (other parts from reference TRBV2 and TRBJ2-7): EPEVTQTPSHQVTQMGQEVILRCVPISNHLYFYWYRQILGQKVEFLVSFYNNEISEKSEIFDDQFSVERPDGSNFTLKIRSTKLEDSAMYFCASSRDRAYEQYFGPGTRLTVT.

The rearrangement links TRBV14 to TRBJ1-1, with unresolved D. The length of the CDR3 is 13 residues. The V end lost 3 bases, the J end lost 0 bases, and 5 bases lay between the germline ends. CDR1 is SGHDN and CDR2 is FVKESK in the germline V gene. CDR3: CASSHKMNTEAFF. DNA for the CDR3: TGTGCCAGCAGCCACAAGATGAACACTGAAGCTTTCTTT.

CDR3 DNA sequence: TGTGCCATCAAGTTAGGGTCGGGGGAAGATTCACCCCTCCACTTT. Its translation: CAIKLGSGEDSPLHF. J is TRBJ1-6 and V is TRBV10-3, with a weak D call TRBD1 (5 bases). The CDR3 runs to 15 residues. Per the germline V gene, CDR1 is ENHRY and CDR2 is SYGVKD. V lost 7 bases to trimming and J lost 8 bases, with 18 bases between them.

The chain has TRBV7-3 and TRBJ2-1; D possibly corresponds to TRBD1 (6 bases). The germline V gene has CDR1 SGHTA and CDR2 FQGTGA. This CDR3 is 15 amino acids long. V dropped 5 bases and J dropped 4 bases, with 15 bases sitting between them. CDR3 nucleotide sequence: TGTGCCAGCAGCCGGCGGGCCGGACAGTACAATGAGCAGTTCTTC. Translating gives CASSRRAGQYNEQFF.

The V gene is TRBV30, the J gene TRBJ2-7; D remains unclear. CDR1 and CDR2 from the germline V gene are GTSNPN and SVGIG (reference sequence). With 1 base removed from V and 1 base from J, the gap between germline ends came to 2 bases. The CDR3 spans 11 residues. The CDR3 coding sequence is TGTGCCTGGAGTGCGTCCTACGAGCAGTACTTC. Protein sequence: CAWSASYEQYF.

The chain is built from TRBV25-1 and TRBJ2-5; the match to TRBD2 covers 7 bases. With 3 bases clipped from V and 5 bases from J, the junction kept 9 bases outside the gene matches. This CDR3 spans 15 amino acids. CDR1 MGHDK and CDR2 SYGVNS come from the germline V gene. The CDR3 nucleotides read TGTGCCAGCAGTGAGGATGCTAGCGGACTCGAGACCCAGTACTTC. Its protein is CASSEDASGLETQYF.

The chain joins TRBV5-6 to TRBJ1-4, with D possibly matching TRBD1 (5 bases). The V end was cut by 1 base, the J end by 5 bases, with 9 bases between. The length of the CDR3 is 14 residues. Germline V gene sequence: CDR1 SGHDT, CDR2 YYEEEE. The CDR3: CASSLYGANEKLFF. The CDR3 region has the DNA TGTGCCAGCAGCTTGTACGGGGCAAATGAAAAACTGTTTTTT.

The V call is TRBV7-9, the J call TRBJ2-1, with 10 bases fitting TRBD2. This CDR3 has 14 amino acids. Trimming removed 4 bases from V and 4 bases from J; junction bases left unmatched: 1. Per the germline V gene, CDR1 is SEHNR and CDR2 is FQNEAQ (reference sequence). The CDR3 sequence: CASSSGLAYNEQFF. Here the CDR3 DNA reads TGTGCCAGCAGCTCGGGACTAGCGTACAATGAGCAGTTCTTC. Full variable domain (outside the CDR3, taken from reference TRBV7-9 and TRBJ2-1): DTGVSQNPRHKITKRGQNVTFRCDPISEHNRLYWYRQTLGQGPEFLTYFQNEAQLEKSRLLSDRFSAERPKGSFSTLEIQRTEQGDSAMYLCASSSGLAYNEQFFGPGTRLTVL.

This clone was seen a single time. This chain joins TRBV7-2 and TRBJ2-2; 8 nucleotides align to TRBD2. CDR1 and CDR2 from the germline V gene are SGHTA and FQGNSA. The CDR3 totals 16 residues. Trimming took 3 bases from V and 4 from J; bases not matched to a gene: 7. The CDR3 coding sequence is TGTGCCAGCAGCTTTTTGGCGGGGGGCGGCACCGGGGAGCTGTTTTTT. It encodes CASSFLAGGGTGELFF.

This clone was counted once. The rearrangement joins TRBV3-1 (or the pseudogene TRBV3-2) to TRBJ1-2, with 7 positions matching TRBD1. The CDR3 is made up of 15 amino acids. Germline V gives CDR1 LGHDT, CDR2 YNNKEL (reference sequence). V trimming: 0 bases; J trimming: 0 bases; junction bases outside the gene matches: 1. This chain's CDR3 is CASSQDQGANYGYTF. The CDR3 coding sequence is TGTGCCAGCAGCCAAGATCAGGGGGCTAACTATGGCTACACCTTC.

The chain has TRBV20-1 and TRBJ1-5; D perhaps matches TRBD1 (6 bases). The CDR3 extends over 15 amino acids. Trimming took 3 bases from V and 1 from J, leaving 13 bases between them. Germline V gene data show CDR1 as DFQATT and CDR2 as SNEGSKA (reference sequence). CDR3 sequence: CSASRGEPSNQPQHF. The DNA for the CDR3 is TGCAGTGCTAGTAGGGGGGAGCCGAGCAATCAGCCCCAGCATTTT.

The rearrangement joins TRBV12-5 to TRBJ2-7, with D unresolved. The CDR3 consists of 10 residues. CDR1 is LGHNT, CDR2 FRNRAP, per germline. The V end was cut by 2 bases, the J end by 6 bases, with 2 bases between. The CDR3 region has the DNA TGTGCTAGTGGTTTGCCCGAGCAGTACTTC. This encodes CASGLPEQYF.

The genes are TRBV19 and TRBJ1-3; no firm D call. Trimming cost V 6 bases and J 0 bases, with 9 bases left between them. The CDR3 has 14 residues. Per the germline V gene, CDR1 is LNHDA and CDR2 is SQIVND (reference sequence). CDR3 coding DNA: TGTGCCAGTAGAGACGGCAGCTCTGGAAACACCATATATTTT. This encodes CASRDGSSGNTIYF.

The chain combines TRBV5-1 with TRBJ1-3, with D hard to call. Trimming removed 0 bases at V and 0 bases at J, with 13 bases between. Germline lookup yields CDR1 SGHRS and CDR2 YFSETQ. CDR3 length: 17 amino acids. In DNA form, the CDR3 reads TGCGCCAGCAGCTTGGCTGAGGGTGCGTCCTCTGGAAACACCATATATTTT. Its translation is CASSLAEGASSGNTIYF. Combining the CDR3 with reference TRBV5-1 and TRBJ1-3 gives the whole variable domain KAGVTQTPRYLIKTRGQQVTLSCSPISGHRSVSWYQQTPGQGLQFLFEYFSETQRNKGNFPGRFSGRQFSNSRSEMNVSTLELGDSALYLCASSLAEGASSGNTIYFGEGSWLTVV.